The 8 T cell receptor beta chains reported below all come from one sample, sequenced in a study of blood T cell repertoires in COVID-19. Clones were sequenced by immunoSEQ multiplex PCR, and TCRdb holds only the in-frame ones, with some missing. Altogether about 180,000 clones are present, around 88% being singletons, with the ten largest covering 7.5% to 10%. Sequencing used PBMCs or T cells enriched from blood (not recorded which). These receptor sequences come from a woman aged 30 to 39 who had recovered from COVID-19.

The CDR3 sequence: CASSTRTGLEQYF. The CDR3 DNA sequence: TGTGCCAGCAGCACGCGGACAGGGCTCGAGCAGTACTTC. The chain employs TRBV9 and TRBJ2-7; TRBD1 matches at 8 bases. Trimming took 4 bases from V and 6 from J; bases not matched to a gene: 6. This CDR3 has 13 amino acids. Germline V lookup: CDR1 SGDLS, CDR2 YYNGEE.

The rearrangement links TRBV10-3 to TRBJ1-2; 12 bases fit TRBD1. This CDR3 has 15 residues. Trimming removed 9 bases from V and 4 bases from J; junction bases left unmatched: 9. Germline loops: CDR1 ENHRY, CDR2 SYGVKD. The CDR3: CAIKGTGGLVYGYTF. CDR3 in DNA: TGTGCCATAAAAGGGACAGGGGGCCTCGTCTATGGCTACACCTTC.

This chain joins TRBV3-1 (or the pseudogene TRBV3-2) and TRBJ1-2; 8 positions agree with TRBD1. The CDR3 loop spans 17 amino acids. Germline V CDR1 and CDR2: LGHDT, YNNKEL (reference sequence). The trim removed 3 bases at V and 0 bases at J, leaving 9 bases unmatched. CDR3 residues: CASSQIGQGGSNYGYTF. DNA for the CDR3: TGTGCCAGCAGCCAGATAGGACAGGGAGGTTCTAACTATGGCTACACCTTC.

This clone was counted between two and nine times. This chain connects TRBV7-9 to TRBJ2-5; TRBD2 might be the D (6 bases). V was trimmed by 1 base and J by 5 bases, leaving 11 bases between them. This CDR3 spans 14 amino acids. Germline V CDR1 and CDR2: SEHNR, FQNEAQ (reference sequence). The CDR3 DNA reads TGTGCCAGCAGCTTAGGGGCGGGATGGGAGACCCAGTACTTC. Encoded protein: CASSLGAGWETQYF.

V and J are TRBV19 and TRBJ2-7; a possible D gene is TRBD2 (6 bases). The V gene's germline CDR1 is LNHDA and CDR2 SQIVND (reference sequence). CDR3 length: 17 residues. Trimming left V 6 bases short and J 2 bases short, with 23 bases between. This CDR3 is CASRNSWDFQFPYEQYF. The CDR3 DNA reads as TGTGCCAGTAGGAATTCTTGGGACTTTCAATTCCCCTACGAGCAGTACTTC.

The rearrangement joins TRBV6-1 to TRBJ2-7; D may be TRBD1 (5 bases). Germline assignment: CDR1 MNHNS and CDR2 SASEGT. There are 13 residues in the CDR3. With 1 base removed from V and 6 bases from J, the gap between germline ends came to 10 bases. The CDR3 protein is CASSEVSGFEQYF. As DNA, the CDR3 is TGTGCCAGCAGTGAAGTGTCAGGGTTCGAGCAGTACTTC.

The chain recombines TRBV12-5 with TRBJ2-3, with TRBD1 identical over 10 bases. The CDR3 runs 14 residues. From germline, CDR1 is LGHNT and CDR2 FRNRAP. The ends lost 9 bases at V and 3 bases at J; junction bases unmatched: 6. The CDR3 DNA is TGTGCTAGCCTACCGGGACAGGGGACAGATACGCAGTATTTT. As protein: CASLPGQGTDTQYF.

The chain uses TRBV20-1 and TRBJ2-2; 9 nucleotides agree with TRBD2. V gave up 3 bases and J gave up 0 bases; unmatched junction bases: 2. This CDR3 comprises 15 residues. Germline loops: CDR1 DFQATT, CDR2 SNEGSKA (reference sequence). CDR3 region: CSASGGRANTGELFF. The CDR3 DNA is TGCAGTGCTAGTGGCGGGAGGGCGAACACCGGGGAGCTGTTTTTT.